Shown below are 17 T cell receptor beta chains from a single sample sequenced in a study of cytomegalovirus exposure and HLA in healthy donors. The PCR ran on 60 Vbeta and 13 Jbeta primers. TCRdb's copy holds only in-frame clones and misses some; the assay was immunoSEQ multiplex PCR. The sample data list around 200,000 clones. The specimen sequenced was PBMCs. These receptor sequences come from a woman in her thirties in good health and CMV-seropositive.

This chain links TRBV4-2 with TRBJ1-1; 7 positions agree with TRBD1. V shed 4 bases and J 0 bases; nucleotides not matched to a gene: 8. The germline gives CDR1 LGHNA, CDR2 YNFKEQ. This CDR3 contains 16 residues. CDR3 protein: CASSPSTTGLNTEAFF. CDR3 sequence (DNA): TGTGCCAGCAGCCCGAGTACGACAGGGTTGAACACTGAAGCTTTCTTT.

The chain couples TRBV11-2 to TRBJ2-3; 10 bases match TRBD2. In germline, CDR1 is SGHAT, CDR2 FQNNGV. The trim removed 5 bases at V and 6 bases at J, leaving 14 bases unmatched. The CDR3 covers 17 residues. The CDR3 DNA reads TGTGCCAGCAGCCTGGAAATGGCTAGCGGGGGATGGGATACGCAGTATTTT. It codes for CASSLEMASGGWDTQYF.

The rearrangement links TRBV5-6 to TRBJ2-7; D ambiguous. Trimming took off 2 bases at V and 4 bases at J, with 19 bases between the two ends. Germline V gene sequence: CDR1 SGHDT, CDR2 YYEEEE. This CDR3 spans 16 amino acids. The CDR3 is CASSFLATFQVYEQYF. Here the CDR3 DNA reads TGTGCCAGCAGCTTCTTGGCCACCTTCCAAGTTTACGAGCAGTACTTC.

V gene TRBV2 combines with J gene TRBJ2-5; D is undetermined. The J call may be wrong; the DNA end is better matched by TRBJ2-7. CDR3 length: 11 residues. CDR1 is SNHLY, CDR2 FYNNEI, per germline. CDR3 amino acids: CASSELHEQYF. The CDR3 region has the DNA TGTGCCAGCAGTGAACTCCACGAGCAGTACTTC.

In the case of this clone: The junction shows a germline mismatch at one end, possibly a read error. The CDR3 is CASSPLGGGGDEELFF. The CDR3 DNA follows: TGTGCCAGCAGCCCCCTGGGAGGGGGAGGAGATGAAGAACTGTTTTTT. The chain combines TRBV5-6 with TRBJ1-4; weak D call: TRBD1 (6 bases). The germline gives CDR1 SGHDT, CDR2 YYEEEE. The CDR3 is made up of 16 amino acids.

As to this clone: An end of the junction differs from the germline gene, which may be a read error. The chain has TRBV2 and TRBJ1-5; TRBD1 is a possible D gene (6 bases). The CDR3 contains 16 residues. Germline CDR1 is SNHLY and CDR2 is FYNNEI. The CDR3 bases are TGTGCCAGCTTGTTTTGGGGGCTTTATAGCAATCAGCCCCGGCATTTT. As protein: CASLFWGLYSNQPRHF.

The chain is built from TRBV18 and TRBJ2-5; TRBD2 might be the D (6 bases). The CDR3 is 14 residues long. Germline-derived CDR1 and CDR2 are KGHSH and LQKENI. V was pared by 2 bases and J by 3 bases, with 10 bases between. The CDR3 DNA reads TGTGCCAGCTCACCAGCGGGGATTAAAGAGACCCAGTACTTC. This encodes CASSPAGIKETQYF.

The CDR3 region is CASSLSSPPDTQYF. CDR3 bases: TGTGCCAGCAGCTTGTCCTCTCCCCCAGATACGCAGTATTTT. V gene TRBV7-2 combines with J gene TRBJ2-3; D call uncertain. The ends were cut back, 3 bases at V and 4 bases at J, with 11 bases in the middle. The CDR3 is 14 amino acids. Germline CDR1 reads SGHTA; CDR2 reads FQGNSA.

The chain carries TRBV5-1 and TRBJ2-3, with 9 positions matching TRBD2. Per the germline V gene, CDR1 is SGHRS and CDR2 is YFSETQ. This CDR3 is 18 amino acids long. Trimming removed 0 bases from V and 4 bases from J; junction bases left unmatched: 12. In nucleotides, the CDR3 is TGCGCCAGCAGCTTGGCAAGAGGGTCGCGGGGGGGCGCAGATACGCAGTATTTT. It is translated as CASSLARGSRGGADTQYF.

J is TRBJ1-4 and V is TRBV4-1; 7 bases fit TRBD1. Trimming cost V 2 bases and J 4 bases; bases outside gene matches: 4. The germline V gene encodes CDR1 MGHRA and CDR2 YSYEKL. The CDR3 extends over 15 amino acids. CDR3 amino acids: CASSQPGQFNEKLFF. The CDR3 DNA sequence: TGCGCCAGCAGCCAACCGGGACAGTTTAATGAAAAACTGTTTTTT.

This rearrangement joins TRBV5-1 to TRBJ1-6; 9 bases are shared with TRBD1. The V and J ends lost 4 bases and 14 bases, in that order; junction bases with no gene match: 10. The germline CDR1 and CDR2 sequences are SGHRS and YFSETQ. The CDR3 sequence is 14 residues long. This CDR3 reads CASSAGQGLRALHF. The CDR3 nucleotides read TGCGCCAGCAGCGCGGGACAGGGCCTTAGGGCCCTCCACTTT.

The V gene is TRBV19, the J gene TRBJ1-4; unclear D gene. The germline gives CDR1 LNHDA, CDR2 SQIVND (reference sequence). With 2 bases removed from V and 2 bases from J, the gap between germline ends came to 6 bases. The CDR3 runs to 14 residues. Written as DNA, the CDR3 is TGTGCCAGTAGTATACAGGCGACTAATGAAAAACTGTTTTTT. Encoded protein: CASSIQATNEKLFF.

The rearrangement uses TRBV6-5 and TRBJ2-2; D is ambiguous. V lost 0 bases and J lost 3, with 11 bases in between. This CDR3 has 16 amino acids. From germline, CDR1 is MNHEY and CDR2 SVGAGI. CDR3 residues: CASSYSGLEDTGELFF. The DNA for the CDR3 is TGTGCCAGCAGTTACTCAGGTTTAGAGGACACCGGGGAGCTGTTTTTT.

The rearrangement links TRBV2 to TRBJ1-1; D might be TRBD1 (5 bases). Trimming stripped 2 bases from V and 1 base from J, with 11 bases between. From germline, CDR1 is SNHLY and CDR2 FYNNEI. The CDR3 consists of 15 residues. This CDR3 is CASSEKGLTNTEAFF. The CDR3 bases are TGTGCCAGCAGTGAAAAGGGACTGACGAACACTGAAGCTTTCTTT. Drawing the rest from reference TRBV2 and TRBJ1-1, the complete variable domain is EPEVTQTPSHQVTQMGQEVILRCVPISNHLYFYWYRQILGQKVEFLVSFYNNEISEKSEIFDDQFSVERPDGSNFTLKIRSTKLEDSAMYFCASSEKGLTNTEAFFGQGTRLTVV.

The chain uses TRBV27 and TRBJ2-1, with TRBD1 matching over 10 bases. The CDR3 has 16 amino acids. Trimming at V came to 2 bases and at J to 2 bases, leaving 3 bases not matched to a gene. CDR1 is MNHEY and CDR2 is SMNVEV in the germline V gene (reference sequence). The CDR3 is CASSLIGTGAYNEQFF. The CDR3 DNA reads TGTGCCAGCAGTTTAATCGGGACAGGGGCCTACAATGAGCAGTTCTTC.

The chain combines TRBV28 with TRBJ2-5; the match to TRBD2 covers 13 bases. V was clipped by 5 bases and J by 6 bases; unmatched bases: 6. CDR1 and CDR2 from the germline V gene are MDHEN and SYDVKM. The CDR3 length is 15 residues. The CDR3 reads CASSTSGGAWKTQYF. For the CDR3, the DNA is TGTGCCAGCAGTACTAGCGGGGGGGCTTGGAAGACCCAGTACTTC.

The rearrangement joins TRBV18 to TRBJ1-5; D remains ambiguous. CDR1 is KGHSH, CDR2 LQKENI, per germline. V dropped 2 bases and J dropped 6 bases, with 11 bases sitting between them. This CDR3 is 14 amino acids long. The CDR3 reads CASSPGRPSQPQHF. The CDR3 DNA sequence: TGTGCCAGCTCACCAGGCAGGCCGAGTCAGCCCCAGCATTTT.